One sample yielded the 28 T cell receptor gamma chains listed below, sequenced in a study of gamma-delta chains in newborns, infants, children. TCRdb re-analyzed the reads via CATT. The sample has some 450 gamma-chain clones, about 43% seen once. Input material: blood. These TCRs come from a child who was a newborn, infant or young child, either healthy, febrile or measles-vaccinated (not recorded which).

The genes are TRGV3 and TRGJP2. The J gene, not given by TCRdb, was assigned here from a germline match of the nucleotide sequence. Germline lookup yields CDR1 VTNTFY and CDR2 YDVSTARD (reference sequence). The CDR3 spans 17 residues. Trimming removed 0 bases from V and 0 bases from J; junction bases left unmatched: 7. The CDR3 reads CATWDRPEYSSDWIKTF. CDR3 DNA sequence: TGTGCCACCTGGGACAGGCCCGAGTATAGTAGTGATTGGATCAAGACGTTT.

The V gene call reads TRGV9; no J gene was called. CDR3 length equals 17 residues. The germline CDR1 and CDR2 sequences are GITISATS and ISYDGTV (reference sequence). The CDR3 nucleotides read TGTGCCTTGTGGGAGGTAATGAAAGAGTTGGGCAAAAAAATCGAGGTATTT. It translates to CALWEVMKELGKKIEVF.

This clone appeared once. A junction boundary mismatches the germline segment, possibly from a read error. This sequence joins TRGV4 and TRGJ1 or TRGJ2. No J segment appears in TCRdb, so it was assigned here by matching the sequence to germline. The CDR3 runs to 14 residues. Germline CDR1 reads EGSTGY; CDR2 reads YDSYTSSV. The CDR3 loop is CANWDGPLDYKKLF. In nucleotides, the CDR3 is TGTGCCAACTGGGATGGACCGCTCGATTATAAGAAACTCTTT.

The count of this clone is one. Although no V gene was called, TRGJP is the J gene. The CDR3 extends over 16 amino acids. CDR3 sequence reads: CALWEVQELGNKIKVF. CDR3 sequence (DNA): TGTGCCTTGTGGGAGGTGCAAGAGTTGGGGAACAAAATCAAGGTATTT.

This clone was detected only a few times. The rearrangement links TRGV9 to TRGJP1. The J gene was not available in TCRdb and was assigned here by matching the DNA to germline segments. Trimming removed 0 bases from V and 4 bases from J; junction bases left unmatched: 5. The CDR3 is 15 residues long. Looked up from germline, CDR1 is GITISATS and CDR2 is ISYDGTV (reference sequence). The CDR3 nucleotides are TGTGCCTTGTGGGAGGTGTCGGGCACTGGTTGGTTCAAGATATTT. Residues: CALWEVSGTGWFKIF.

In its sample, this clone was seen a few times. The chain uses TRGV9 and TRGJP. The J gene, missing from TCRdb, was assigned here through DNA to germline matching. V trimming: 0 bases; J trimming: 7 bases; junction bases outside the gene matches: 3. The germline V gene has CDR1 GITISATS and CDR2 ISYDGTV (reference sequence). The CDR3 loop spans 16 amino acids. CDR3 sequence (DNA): TGTGCCTTGTGGGAGGTGGCGGAGTTGGGCAAAAAAATCAAGGTATTT. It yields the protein CALWEVAELGKKIKVF.

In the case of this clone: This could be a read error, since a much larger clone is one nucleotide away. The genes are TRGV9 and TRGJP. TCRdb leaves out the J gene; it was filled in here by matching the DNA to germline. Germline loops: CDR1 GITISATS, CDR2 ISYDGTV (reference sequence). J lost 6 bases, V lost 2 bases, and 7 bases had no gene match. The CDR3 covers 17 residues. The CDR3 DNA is TGTGCCTTGTGGGAGGGGCGGTCAGAGTTGGGCAAAAAAATCAAGGTATTT. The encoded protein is CALWEGRSELGKKIKVF.

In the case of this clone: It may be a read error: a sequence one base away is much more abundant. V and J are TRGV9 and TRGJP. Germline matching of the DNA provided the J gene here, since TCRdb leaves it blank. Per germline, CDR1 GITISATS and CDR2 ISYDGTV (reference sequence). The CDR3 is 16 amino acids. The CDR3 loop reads CALWEVREVGKKIKVF. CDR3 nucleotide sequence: TGTGCCTTGTGGGAGGTGAGAGAGGTGGGCAAAAAAATCAAGGTATTT.

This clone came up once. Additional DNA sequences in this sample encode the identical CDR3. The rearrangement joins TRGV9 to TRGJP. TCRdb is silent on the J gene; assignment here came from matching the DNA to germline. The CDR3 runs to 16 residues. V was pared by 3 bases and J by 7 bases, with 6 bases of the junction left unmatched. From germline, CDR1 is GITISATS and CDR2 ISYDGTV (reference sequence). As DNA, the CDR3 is TGTGCCTTGTGGGAGTTGCAGGAGTTGGGCAAAAAAATCAAGGTATTT. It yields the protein CALWELQELGKKIKVF.

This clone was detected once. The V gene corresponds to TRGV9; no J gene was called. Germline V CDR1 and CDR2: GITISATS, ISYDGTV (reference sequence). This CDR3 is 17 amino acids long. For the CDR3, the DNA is TGTGCCTTGTGGGAGGTGCAATTTTGGAGTAGTGATTGGATCAAGACATTT. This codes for CALWEVQFWSSDWIKTF.

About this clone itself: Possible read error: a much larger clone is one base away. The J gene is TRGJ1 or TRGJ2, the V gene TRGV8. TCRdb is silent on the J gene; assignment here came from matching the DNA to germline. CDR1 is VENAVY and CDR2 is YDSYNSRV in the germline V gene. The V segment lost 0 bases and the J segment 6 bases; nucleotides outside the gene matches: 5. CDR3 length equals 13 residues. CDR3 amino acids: CATWDRRGYKKLF. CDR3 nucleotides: TGTGCCACCTGGGATAGGCGGGGTTATAAGAAACTCTTT.

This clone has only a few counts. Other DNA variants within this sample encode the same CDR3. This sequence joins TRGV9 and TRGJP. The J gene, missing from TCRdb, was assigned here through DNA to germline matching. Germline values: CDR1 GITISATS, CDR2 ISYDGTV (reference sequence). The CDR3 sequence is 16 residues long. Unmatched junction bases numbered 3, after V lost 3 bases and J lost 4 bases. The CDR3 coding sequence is TGTGCCTTGTGGGAGCCTCAAGAGTTGGGCAAAAAAATCAAGGTATTT. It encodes CALWEPQELGKKIKVF.

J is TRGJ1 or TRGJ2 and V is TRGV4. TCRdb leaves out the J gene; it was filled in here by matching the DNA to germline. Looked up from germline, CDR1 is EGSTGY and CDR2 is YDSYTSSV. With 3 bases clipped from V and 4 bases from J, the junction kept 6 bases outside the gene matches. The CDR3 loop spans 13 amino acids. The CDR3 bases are TGTGCCACCTGGGATAGGGGGTATTATAAGAAACTCTTT. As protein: CATWDRGYYKKLF.

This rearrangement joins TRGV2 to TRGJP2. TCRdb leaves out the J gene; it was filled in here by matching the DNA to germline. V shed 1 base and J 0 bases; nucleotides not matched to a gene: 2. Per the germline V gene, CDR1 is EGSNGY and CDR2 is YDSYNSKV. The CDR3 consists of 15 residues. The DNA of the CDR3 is TGTGCCACCTGGGACGGATATAGTAGTGATTGGATCAAGACGTTT. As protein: CATWDGYSSDWIKTF.

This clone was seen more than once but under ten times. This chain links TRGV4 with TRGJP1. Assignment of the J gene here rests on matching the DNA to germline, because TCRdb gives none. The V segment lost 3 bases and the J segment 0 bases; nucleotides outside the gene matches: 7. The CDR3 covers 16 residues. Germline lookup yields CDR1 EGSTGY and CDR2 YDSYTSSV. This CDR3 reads CATWDSSYTTGWFKIF. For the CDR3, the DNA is TGTGCCACCTGGGATTCCTCCTATACCACTGGTTGGTTCAAGATATTT.

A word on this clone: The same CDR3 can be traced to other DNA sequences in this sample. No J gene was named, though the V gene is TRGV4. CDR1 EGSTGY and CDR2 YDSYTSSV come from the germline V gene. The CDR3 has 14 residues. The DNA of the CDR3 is TGTGCAACATGGGATGGACCGCTAGATTATAAGAAACTATTT. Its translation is CATWDGPLDYKKLF.

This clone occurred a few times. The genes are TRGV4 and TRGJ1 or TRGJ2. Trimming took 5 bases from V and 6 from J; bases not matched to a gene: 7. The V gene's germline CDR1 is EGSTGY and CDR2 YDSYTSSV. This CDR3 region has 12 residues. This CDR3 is CATWVLFYKKLF. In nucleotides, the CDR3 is TGTGCCACCTGGGTACTTTTTTATAAGAAACTCTTT.

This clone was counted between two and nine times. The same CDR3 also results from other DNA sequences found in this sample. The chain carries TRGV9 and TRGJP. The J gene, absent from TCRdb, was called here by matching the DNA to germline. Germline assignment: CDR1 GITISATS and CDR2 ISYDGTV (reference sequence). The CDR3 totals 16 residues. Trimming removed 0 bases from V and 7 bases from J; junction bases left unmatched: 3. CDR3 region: CALWEVKELGKKIKVF. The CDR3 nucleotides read TGTGCCTTGTGGGAGGTGAAGGAGTTGGGCAAAAAAATCAAGGTATTT.

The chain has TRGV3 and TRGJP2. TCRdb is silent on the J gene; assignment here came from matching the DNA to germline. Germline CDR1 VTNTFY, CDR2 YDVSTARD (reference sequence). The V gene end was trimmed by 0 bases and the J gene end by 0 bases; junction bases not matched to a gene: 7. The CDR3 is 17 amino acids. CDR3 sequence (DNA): TGTGCCACCTGGGACAGGCACGAGTATAGTAGTGATTGGATCAAGACGTTT. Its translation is CATWDRHEYSSDWIKTF.

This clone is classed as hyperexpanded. CDR3 nucleotides: TGTGCCTTGTGGGAGGTGCCGCAAGAGTTGGGCAAAAAAATCAAGGTATTT. Translating it yields CALWEVPQELGKKIKVF. The chain uses TRGV9 and TRGJP. Germline CDR1 reads GITISATS; CDR2 reads ISYDGTV (reference sequence). V gave up 0 bases and J gave up 3 bases; unmatched junction bases: 2. The CDR3 length is 17 residues.

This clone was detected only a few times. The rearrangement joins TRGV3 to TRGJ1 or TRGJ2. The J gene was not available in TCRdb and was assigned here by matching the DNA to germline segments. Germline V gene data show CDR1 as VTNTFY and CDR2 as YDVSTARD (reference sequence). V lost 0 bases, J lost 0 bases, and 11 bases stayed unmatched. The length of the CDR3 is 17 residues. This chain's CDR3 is CATWDRRKSLNYYKKLF. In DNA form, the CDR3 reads TGTGCCACCTGGGACAGGCGAAAGTCGTTGAATTATTATAAGAAACTCTTT.

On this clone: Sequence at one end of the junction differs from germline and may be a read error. Here the CDR3 DNA reads TGTGCCTTGTGGGGGGTGCATGTGTTGGGCAAAAAAATCAAGGTATTT. This gives the protein CALWGVHVLGKKIKVF. This chain connects TRGV9 to TRGJP. The J gene is absent in TCRdb and was assigned here via DNA matching to germline. Germline V gene lookup returns CDR1 GITISATS and CDR2 ISYDGTV (reference sequence). This CDR3 contains 16 residues.

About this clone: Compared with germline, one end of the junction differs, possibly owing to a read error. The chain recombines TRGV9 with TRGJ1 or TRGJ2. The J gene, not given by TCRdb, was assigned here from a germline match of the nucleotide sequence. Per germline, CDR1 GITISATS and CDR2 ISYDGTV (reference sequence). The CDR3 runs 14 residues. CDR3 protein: CALREVNREGKKLF. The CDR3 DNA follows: TGTGCCTTGCGGGAGGTGAATCGGGAGGGAAAGAAACTCTTT.

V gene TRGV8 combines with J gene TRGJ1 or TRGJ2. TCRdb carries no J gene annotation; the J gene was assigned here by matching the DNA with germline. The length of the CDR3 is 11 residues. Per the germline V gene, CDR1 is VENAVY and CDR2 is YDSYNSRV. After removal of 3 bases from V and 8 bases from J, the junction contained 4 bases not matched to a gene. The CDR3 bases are TGTGCCACCTGGGATTCCGATAAGAAACTCTTT. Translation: CATWDSDKKLF.

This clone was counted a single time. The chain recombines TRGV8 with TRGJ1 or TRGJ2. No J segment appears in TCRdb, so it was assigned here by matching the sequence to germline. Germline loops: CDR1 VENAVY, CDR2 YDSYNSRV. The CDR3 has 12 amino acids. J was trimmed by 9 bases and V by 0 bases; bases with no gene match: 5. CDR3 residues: CATWDRGCKKLF. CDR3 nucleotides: TGTGCCACCTGGGATAGGGGGTGTAAGAAACTCTTT.

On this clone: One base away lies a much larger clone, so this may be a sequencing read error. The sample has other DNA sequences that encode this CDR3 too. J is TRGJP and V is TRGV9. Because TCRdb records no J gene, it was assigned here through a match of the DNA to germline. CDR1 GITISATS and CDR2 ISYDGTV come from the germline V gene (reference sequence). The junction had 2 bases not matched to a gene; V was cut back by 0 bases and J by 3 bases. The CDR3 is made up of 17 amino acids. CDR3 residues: CALWEVQQELGKKIKVF. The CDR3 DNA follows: TGTGCCTTGTGGGAGGTGCAGCAAGAGTTGGGCAAAAAAATCAAGGTATTT.

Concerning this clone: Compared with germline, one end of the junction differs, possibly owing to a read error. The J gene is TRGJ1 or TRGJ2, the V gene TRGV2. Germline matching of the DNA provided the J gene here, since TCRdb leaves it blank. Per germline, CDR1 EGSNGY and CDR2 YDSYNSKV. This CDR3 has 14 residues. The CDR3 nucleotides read TGCGCCACCTGGGACGGGTGGTTAGGGTATAAGAAACTCTTT. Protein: CATWDGWLGYKKLF.

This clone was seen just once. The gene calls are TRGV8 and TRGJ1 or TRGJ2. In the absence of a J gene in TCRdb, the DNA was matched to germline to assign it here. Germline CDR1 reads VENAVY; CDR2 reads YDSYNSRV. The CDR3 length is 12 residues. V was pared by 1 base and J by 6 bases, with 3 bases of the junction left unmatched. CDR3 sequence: CATWDSGYKKLF. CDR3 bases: TGTGCCACCTGGGATAGCGGTTATAAGAAACTCTTT.